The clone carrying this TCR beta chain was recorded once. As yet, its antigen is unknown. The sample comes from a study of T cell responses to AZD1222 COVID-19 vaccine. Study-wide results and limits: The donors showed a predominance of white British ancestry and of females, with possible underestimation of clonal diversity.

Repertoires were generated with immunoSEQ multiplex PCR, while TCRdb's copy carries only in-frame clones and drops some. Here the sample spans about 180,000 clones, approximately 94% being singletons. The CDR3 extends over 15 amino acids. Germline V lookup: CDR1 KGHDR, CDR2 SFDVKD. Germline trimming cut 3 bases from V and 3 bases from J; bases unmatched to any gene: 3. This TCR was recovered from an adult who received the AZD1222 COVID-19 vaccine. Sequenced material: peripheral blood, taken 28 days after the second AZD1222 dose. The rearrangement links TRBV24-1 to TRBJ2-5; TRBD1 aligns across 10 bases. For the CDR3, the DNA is TGTGCCACCAGTGATCGAGGGACAGGGGAAGAGACCCAGTACTTC. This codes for CATSDRGTGEETQYF.